This TCR beta chain was sequenced for a study of blood T cell repertoires in COVID-19. Study context: The samples span acute and convalescent COVID-19 from the United States, Italy and Spain. In each case, the material was cDNA or gDNA derived from T cells, B-cell-depleted T cells, or PBMCs.

In germline, CDR1 is SGHNT, CDR2 YYREEE (reference sequence). V was shortened by 2 bases and J by 6 bases, with 14 bases between the two germline ends. The CDR3 loop spans 14 amino acids. Authors' methods: Counts of nucleated cells, estimated from reference gene primer amplification, were obtained. Sequenced by immunoSEQ multiplex PCR; TCRdb stores in-frame clones only, minus some. V and J calls and clone size come straight from that table; D and trimming were deduced from the DNA. The table records some 220,000 clones, more than 65% of them present only once. The chain couples TRBV5-4 to TRBJ1-1, with D maybe TRBD1 (6 bases). This TCR was sampled from a woman in her sixties or seventies with acute or convalescent COVID-19. The specimen sequenced was peripheral blood. The CDR3 spells CASSFGGADSEAFF. The DNA for the CDR3 is TGTGCCAGCAGCTTCGGGGGGGCGGATTCTGAAGCTTTCTTT. Filled out from reference TRBV5-4 and TRBJ1-1, the complete variable domain reads ETGVTQSPTHLIKTRGQQVTLRCSSQSGHNTVSWYQQALGQGPQFIFQYYREEENGRGNFPPRFSGLQFPNYSSELNVNALELDDSALYLCASSFGGADSEAFFGQGTRLTVV.